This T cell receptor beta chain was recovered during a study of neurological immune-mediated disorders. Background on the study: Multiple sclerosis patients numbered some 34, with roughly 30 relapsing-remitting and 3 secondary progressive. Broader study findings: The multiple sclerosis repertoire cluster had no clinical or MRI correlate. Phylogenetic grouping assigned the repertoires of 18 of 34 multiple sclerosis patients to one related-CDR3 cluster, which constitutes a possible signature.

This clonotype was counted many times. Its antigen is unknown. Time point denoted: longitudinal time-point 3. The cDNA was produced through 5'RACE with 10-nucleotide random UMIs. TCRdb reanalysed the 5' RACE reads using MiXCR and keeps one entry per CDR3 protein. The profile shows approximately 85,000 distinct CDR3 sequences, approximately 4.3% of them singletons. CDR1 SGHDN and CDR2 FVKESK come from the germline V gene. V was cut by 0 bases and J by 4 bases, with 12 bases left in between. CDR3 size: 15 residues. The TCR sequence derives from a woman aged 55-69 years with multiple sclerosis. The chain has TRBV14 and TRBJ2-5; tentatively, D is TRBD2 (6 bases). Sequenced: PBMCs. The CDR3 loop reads CASSQDGGFGETQYF. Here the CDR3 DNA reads TGTGCCAGCAGCCAAGATGGGGGGTTTGGAGAGACCCAGTACTTC.